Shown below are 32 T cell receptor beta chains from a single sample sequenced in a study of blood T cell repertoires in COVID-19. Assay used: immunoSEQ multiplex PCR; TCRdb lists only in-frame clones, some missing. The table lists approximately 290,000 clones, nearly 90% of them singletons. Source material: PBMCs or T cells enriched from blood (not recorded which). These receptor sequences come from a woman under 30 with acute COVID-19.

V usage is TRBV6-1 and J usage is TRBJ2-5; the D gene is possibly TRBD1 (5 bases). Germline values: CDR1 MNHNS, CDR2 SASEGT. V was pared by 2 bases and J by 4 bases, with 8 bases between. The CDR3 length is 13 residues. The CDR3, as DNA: TGTGCCAGCAGTGAACAGGGTTTAGAGACCCAGTACTTC. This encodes CASSEQGLETQYF.

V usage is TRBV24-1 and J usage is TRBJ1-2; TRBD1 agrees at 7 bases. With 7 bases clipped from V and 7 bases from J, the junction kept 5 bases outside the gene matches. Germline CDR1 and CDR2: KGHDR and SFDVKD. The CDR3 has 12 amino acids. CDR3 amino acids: CATSQGEGGYTF. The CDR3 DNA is TGTGCCACCAGCCAGGGGGAAGGTGGCTACACCTTC.

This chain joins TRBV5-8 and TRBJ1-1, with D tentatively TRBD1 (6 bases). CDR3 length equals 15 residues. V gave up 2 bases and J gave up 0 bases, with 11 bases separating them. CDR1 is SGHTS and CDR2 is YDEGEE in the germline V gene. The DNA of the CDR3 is TGTGCCAGCAGCTTTTTACGGACAGTGAACACTGAAGCTTTCTTT. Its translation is CASSFLRTVNTEAFF.

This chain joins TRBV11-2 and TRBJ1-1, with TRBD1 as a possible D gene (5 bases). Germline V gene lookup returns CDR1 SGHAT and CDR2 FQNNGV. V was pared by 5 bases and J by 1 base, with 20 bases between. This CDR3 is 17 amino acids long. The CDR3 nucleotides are TGTGCCAGCAGCCACTACCGGGGGGGATTATGGAACACTGAAGCTTTCTTT. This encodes CASSHYRGGLWNTEAFF.

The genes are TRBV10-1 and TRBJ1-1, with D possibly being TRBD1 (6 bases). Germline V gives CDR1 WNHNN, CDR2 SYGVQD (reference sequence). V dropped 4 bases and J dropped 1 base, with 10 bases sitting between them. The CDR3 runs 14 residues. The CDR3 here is CASSAGTPNTEAFF. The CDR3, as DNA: TGCGCCAGCAGTGCCGGGACACCGAACACTGAAGCTTTCTTT.

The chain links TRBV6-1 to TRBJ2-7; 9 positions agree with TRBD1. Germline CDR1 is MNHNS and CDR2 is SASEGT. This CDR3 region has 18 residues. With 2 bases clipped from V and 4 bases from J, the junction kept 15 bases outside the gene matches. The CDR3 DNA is TGTGCCAGCAGTGAAAAGAGGATAGGACAGGGGCAGAGTTACGAGCAGTACTTC. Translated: CASSEKRIGQGQSYEQYF.

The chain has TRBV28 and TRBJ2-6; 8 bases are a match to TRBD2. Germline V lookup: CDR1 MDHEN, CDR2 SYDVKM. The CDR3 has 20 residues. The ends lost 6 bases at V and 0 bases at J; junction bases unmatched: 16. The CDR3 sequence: CASRALLAGGSSSGANVLTF. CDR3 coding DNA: TGTGCCAGCAGGGCCCTACTGGCGGGAGGCTCCAGCTCTGGGGCCAACGTCCTGACTTTC.

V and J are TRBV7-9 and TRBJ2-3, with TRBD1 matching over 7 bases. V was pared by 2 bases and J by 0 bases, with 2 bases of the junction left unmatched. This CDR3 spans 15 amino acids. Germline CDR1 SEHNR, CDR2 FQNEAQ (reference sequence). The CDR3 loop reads CASSLRGPSTDTQYF. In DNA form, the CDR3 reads TGTGCCAGCAGCTTAAGGGGGCCCAGCACAGATACGCAGTATTTT.

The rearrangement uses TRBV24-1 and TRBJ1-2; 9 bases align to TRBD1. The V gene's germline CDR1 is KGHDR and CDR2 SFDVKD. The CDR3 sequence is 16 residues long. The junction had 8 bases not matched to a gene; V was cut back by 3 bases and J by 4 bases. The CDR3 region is CATSDTGTGTSYGYTF. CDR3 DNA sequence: TGTGCCACCAGTGATACCGGGACAGGGACATCCTATGGCTACACCTTC.

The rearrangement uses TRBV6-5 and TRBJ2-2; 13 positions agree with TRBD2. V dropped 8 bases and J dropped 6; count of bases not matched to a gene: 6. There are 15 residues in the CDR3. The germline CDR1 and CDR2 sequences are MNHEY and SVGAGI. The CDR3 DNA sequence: TGTGCCAGCGGCGTACTAGCGGGAGGGCCCGGGGAGCTGTTTTTT. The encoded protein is CASGVLAGGPGELFF.

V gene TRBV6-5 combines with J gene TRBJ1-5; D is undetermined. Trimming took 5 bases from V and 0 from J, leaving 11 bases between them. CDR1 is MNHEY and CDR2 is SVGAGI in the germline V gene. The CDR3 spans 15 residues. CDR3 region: CASSPTENSNQPQHF. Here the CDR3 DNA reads TGTGCCAGCAGTCCAACAGAGAATAGCAATCAGCCCCAGCATTTT.

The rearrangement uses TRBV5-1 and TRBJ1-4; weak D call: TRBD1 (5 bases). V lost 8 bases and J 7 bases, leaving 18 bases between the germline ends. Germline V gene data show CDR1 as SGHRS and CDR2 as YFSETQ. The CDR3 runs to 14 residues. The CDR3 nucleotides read TGCGCCAGTTGCGGGGCCTTAGAAGGTGAAAAACTGTTTTTT. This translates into CASCGALEGEKLFF.

The CDR3 protein is CASRPSLGGTNEKLFF. As DNA, the CDR3 is TGTGCCAGCAGACCAAGCCTTGGAGGCACTAATGAAAAACTGTTTTTT. This chain uses TRBV27 with TRBJ1-4; D gene unclear. V dropped 6 bases and J dropped 2 bases, with 16 bases sitting between them. This CDR3 region has 16 residues. Germline-derived CDR1 and CDR2 are MNHEY and SMNVEV (reference sequence).

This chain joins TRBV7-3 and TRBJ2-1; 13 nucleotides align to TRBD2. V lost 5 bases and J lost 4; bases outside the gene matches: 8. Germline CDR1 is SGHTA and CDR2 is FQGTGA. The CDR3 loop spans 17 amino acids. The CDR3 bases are TGTGCCAGCAGCGTCGGACTAGCGGGAGCATCATACAATGAGCAGTTCTTC. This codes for CASSVGLAGASYNEQFF. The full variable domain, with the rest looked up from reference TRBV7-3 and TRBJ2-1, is GAGVSQTPSNKVTEKGKYVELRCDPISGHTALYWYRQSLGQGPEFLIYFQGTGAADDSGLPNDRFFAVRPEGSVSTLKIQRTERGDSAVYLCASSVGLAGASYNEQFFGPGTRLTVL.

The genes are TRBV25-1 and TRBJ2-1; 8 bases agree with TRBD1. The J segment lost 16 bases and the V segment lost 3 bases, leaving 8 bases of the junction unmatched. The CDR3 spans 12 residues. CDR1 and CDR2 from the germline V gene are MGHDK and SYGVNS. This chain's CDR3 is CASSETGTGPFF. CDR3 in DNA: TGTGCCAGCAGTGAGACCGGGACAGGCCCCTTCTTC.

CDR3 protein: CASRAGDRDNEKLFF. For the CDR3, the DNA is TGTGCCAGCAGAGCCGGGGACAGGGATAATGAAAAACTGTTTTTT. This chain joins TRBV27 and TRBJ1-4; 9 bases map to TRBD1. V was clipped by 6 bases and J by 4 bases; unmatched bases: 6. This CDR3 is 15 amino acids long. The germline V gene has CDR1 MNHEY and CDR2 SMNVEV (reference sequence). The variable domain in full, with the rest retrieved from reference TRBV27 and TRBJ1-4, is EAQVTQNPRYLITVTGKKLTVTCSQNMNHEYMSWYRQDPGLGLRQIYYSMNVEVTDKGDVPEGYKVSRKEKRNFPLILESPSPNQTSLYFCASRAGDRDNEKLFFGSGTQLSVL.

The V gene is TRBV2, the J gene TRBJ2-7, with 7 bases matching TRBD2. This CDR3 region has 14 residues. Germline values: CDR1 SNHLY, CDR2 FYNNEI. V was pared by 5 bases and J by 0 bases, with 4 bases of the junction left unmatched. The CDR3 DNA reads TGTGCCAGCAGTTCTGAGCGGGACTCCTACGAGCAGTACTTC. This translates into CASSSERDSYEQYF.

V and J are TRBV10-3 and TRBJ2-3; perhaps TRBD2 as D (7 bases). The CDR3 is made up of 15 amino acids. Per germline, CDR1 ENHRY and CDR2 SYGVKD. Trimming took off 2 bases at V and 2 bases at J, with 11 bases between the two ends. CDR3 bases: TGTGCCATCAGTGAGCGGGGGGCTGACACAGATACGCAGTATTTT. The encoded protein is CAISERGADTDTQYF.

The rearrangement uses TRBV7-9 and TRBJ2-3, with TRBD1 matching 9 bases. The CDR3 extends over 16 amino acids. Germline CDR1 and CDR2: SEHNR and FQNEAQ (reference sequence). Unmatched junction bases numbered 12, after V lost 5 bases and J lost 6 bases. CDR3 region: CASSHPRDRARDTQYF. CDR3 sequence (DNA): TGTGCCAGCAGCCACCCGAGGGACAGGGCGAGGGATACGCAGTATTTT. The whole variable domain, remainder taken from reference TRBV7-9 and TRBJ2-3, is DTGVSQNPRHKITKRGQNVTFRCDPISEHNRLYWYRQTLGQGPEFLTYFQNEAQLEKSRLLSDRFSAERPKGSFSTLEIQRTEQGDSAMYLCASSHPRDRARDTQYFGPGTRLTVL.

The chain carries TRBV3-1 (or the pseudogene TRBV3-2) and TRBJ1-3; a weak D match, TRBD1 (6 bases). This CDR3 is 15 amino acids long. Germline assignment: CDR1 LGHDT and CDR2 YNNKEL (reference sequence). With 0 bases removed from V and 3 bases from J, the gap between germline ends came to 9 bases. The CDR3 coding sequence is TGTGCCAGCAGCCAAGACAGGGGTAATGGAAACACCATATATTTT. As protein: CASSQDRGNGNTIYF.

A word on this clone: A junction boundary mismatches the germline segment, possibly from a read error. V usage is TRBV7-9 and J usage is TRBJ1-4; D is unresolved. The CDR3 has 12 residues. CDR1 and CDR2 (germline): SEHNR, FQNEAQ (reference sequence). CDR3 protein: CASSLGLGSLLF. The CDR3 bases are TGTGCCAGCAGCTTAGGGCTAGGCTCCCTGTTATTC.

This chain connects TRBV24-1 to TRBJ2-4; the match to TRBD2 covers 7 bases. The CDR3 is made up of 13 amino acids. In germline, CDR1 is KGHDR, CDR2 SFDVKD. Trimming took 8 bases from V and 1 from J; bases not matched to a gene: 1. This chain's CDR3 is CATMGGAKNIQYF. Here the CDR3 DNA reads TGTGCCACCATGGGGGGGGCCAAAAACATTCAGTACTTC.

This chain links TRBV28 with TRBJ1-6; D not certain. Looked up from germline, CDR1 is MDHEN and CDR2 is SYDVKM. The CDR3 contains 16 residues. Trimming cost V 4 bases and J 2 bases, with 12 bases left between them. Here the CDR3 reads CASSSEWATYNSPLHF. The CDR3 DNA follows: TGTGCCAGCAGTTCCGAGTGGGCTACCTATAATTCACCCCTCCACTTT.

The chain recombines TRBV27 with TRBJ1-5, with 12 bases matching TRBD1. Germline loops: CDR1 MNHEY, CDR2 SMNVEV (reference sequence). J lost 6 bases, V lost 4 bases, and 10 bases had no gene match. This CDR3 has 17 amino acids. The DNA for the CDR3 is TGTGCCAGCAGTTGGCGGTGGGGACAGGGGGCGAGTCAGCCCCAGCATTTT. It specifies CASSWRWGQGASQPQHF.

Written as DNA, the CDR3 is TGCAGCGTTGGAACACAGGGGGCTAATGAAAAACTGTTTTTT. Translation gives CSVGTQGANEKLFF. V and J are TRBV29-1 and TRBJ1-4, with 8 positions matching TRBD1. Germline values: CDR1 SQVTM, CDR2 ANQGSEA. The CDR3 spans 14 residues. V was pared by 4 bases and J by 3 bases, with 4 bases of the junction left unmatched.

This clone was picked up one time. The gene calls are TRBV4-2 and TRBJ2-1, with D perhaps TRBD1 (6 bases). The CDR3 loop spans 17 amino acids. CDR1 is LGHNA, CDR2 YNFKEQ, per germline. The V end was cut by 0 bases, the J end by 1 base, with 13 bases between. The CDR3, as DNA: TGTGCCAGCAGCCAAGAGGGGCAGGGGCTATCCTACAATGAGCAGTTCTTC. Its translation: CASSQEGQGLSYNEQFF.

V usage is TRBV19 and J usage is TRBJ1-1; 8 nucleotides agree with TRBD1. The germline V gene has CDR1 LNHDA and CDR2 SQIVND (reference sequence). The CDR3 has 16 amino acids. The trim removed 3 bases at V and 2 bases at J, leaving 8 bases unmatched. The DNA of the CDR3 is TGTGCCAGTAGTATTTCCCCGACAGGGGCAAACACTGAAGCTTTCTTT. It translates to CASSISPTGANTEAFF.

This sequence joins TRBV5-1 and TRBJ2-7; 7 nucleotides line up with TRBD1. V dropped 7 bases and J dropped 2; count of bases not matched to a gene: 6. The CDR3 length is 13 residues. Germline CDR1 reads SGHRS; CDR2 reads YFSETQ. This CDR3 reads CASGDSFTYEQYF. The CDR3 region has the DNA TGCGCCAGCGGGGACAGTTTCACCTACGAGCAGTACTTC.

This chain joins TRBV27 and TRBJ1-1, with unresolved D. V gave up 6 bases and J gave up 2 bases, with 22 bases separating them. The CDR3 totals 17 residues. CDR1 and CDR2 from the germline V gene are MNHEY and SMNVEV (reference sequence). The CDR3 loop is CASSPQAWQIVNTEAFF. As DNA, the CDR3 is TGTGCCAGCAGCCCTCAGGCCTGGCAGATCGTAAACACTGAAGCTTTCTTT.

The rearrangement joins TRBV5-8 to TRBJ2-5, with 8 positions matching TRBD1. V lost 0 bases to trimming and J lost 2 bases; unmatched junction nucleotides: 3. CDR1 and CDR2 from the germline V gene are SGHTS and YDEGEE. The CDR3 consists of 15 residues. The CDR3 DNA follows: TGTGCCAGCAGCTTGGGACAGGGGATTCAAGAGACCCAGTACTTC. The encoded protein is CASSLGQGIQETQYF.

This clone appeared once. The DNA for the CDR3 is TGTGCCAGCTCACCCTTTACGACAGGGGGCTTGGGAAGCACTGAAGCTTTCTTT. Amino acid sequence: CASSPFTTGGLGSTEAFF. J is TRBJ1-1 and V is TRBV18; 10 bases fit TRBD1. In germline, CDR1 is KGHSH, CDR2 LQKENI. The CDR3 loop spans 18 amino acids. Losses at the gene ends were 3 bases for V and 4 bases for J; bases not matched to a gene: 14. The whole variable domain, remainder taken from reference TRBV18 and TRBJ1-1, is NAGVMQNPRHLVRRRGQEARLRCSPMKGHSHVYWYRQLPEEGLKFMVYLQKENIIDESGMPKERFSAEFPKEGPSILRIQQVVRGDSAAYFCASSPFTTGGLGSTEAFFGQGTRLTVV.

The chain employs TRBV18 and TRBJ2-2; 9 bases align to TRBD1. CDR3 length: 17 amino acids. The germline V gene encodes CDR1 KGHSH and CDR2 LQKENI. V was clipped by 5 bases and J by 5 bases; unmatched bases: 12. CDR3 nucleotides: TGTGCCAGCTCATTCAACCAACAGGGGGCCGAGACCGGGGAGCTGTTTTTT. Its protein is CASSFNQQGAETGELFF.